The present T cell receptor beta chain was sequenced within a study of shared clonotypes between healthy human individuals. Germline values: CDR1 WSHSY, CDR2 SAAADI. The germline V and J ends were trimmed by 4 bases and 0 bases, with 15 bases remaining between them. The CDR3 is 16 amino acids. Study results and limitations: Having only a few donors restricted how much genetic and exposure-history diversity was captured. Sorted-subset sequencing was shown by rarefaction to be incomplete despite large depth.

This clone came up once. Its specificity is not known. Method: immunoSEQ multiplex PCR; TCRdb's copy keeps in-frame clones and lacks some. Counted here are nearly 1,000,000 clones, 70% to 85% occurring once; the ten biggest clones make up around 1.4%. This sequence was found in a man aged 18 to 30 in good health. This chain links TRBV10-2 with TRBJ1-1; a possible D gene is TRBD1 (6 bases). The sequenced sample was memory CD4+ T cells sorted from blood. Documented subset: CD45RA-negative fraction. Here the CDR3 reads CASSAIRGGMNTEAFF. CDR3 sequence (DNA): TGCGCCAGCAGTGCAATCAGAGGGGGTATGAACACTGAAGCTTTCTTT.